This passage covers 28 T cell receptor beta chains from one sample sequenced in a study of blood T cell repertoires in COVID-19. Clones were read by immunoSEQ multiplex PCR, and TCRdb kept only the in-frame ones, dropping some. The sample has roughly 80,000 clones, roughly 92% seen once; the top ten hold around 2.6%. Sequencing used peripheral blood. These receptor sequences come from a man in his fifties or sixties with COVID-19, enrolled during active disease.

The chain recombines TRBV5-4 with TRBJ2-2, with TRBD2 matching 9 bases. The CDR3 is made up of 14 amino acids. Germline values: CDR1 SGHNT, CDR2 YYREEE (reference sequence). With V trimmed by 4 bases and J by 4 bases, 2 bases remained unmatched. This CDR3 reads CASSRAGGTGELFF. DNA for the CDR3: TGTGCCAGCAGCCGAGCGGGAGGCACCGGGGAGCTGTTTTTT.

The chain combines TRBV19 with TRBJ1-5, with D possibly matching TRBD1 (6 bases). Germline CDR1 reads LNHDA; CDR2 reads SQIVND (reference sequence). The CDR3 consists of 15 residues. The V end lost 4 bases, the J end lost 6 bases, and 16 bases lay between the germline ends. The CDR3 DNA reads TGTGCCAGTAGTAGAGGGACTGCGGGGGCTCAGCCCCAGCATTTT. Translation gives CASSRGTAGAQPQHF.

The chain combines TRBV18 with TRBJ2-5, with TRBD1 identical over 8 bases. Germline values: CDR1 KGHSH, CDR2 LQKENI. V gave up 4 bases and J gave up 4 bases; unmatched junction bases: 5. This CDR3 contains 14 residues. The CDR3 DNA sequence: TGTGCCAGCTCACGTACAGGGGGGCTAGAGACCCAGTACTTC. Residues: CASSRTGGLETQYF.

In DNA, the CDR3 is TGTGCCACCAGCAGAGATCAGGAAAAACTGTTTTTT. Amino acid sequence: CATSRDQEKLFF. The chain uses TRBV15 and TRBJ1-4; D unresolved. The CDR3 loop spans 12 amino acids. The germline CDR1 and CDR2 sequences are LNHNV and YYDKDF (reference sequence). The V end was cut by 0 bases, the J end by 8 bases, with 4 bases between.

This chain connects TRBV5-5 to TRBJ2-2; 7 bases agree with TRBD2. Germline-derived CDR1 and CDR2 are SGHKS and YYEKEE (reference sequence). The CDR3 has 16 amino acids. J was trimmed by 6 bases and V by 1 base; bases with no gene match: 9. The CDR3 spells CASSLKRGTIPGELFF. CDR3 in DNA: TGTGCCAGCAGCTTGAAGCGGGGTACGATACCCGGGGAGCTGTTTTTT.

This rearrangement joins TRBV10-2 to TRBJ2-5; possibly TRBD2 for D (7 bases). CDR3 length: 13 amino acids. Trimming removed 6 bases from V and 4 bases from J, with 12 bases in between. Germline CDR1 is WSHSY and CDR2 is SAAADI. The CDR3 region has the DNA TGCGCCAGCAGAGGGGGGGGCTCAGAGACCCAGTACTTC. This sequence encodes CASRGGGSETQYF.

This chain joins TRBV28 and TRBJ2-3; D is perhaps TRBD1 (6 bases). This CDR3 region has 13 residues. Germline V gene lookup returns CDR1 MDHEN and CDR2 SYDVKM. V shed 6 bases and J shed 4 bases, with 11 bases lying between them. The CDR3 sequence: CASRAGAADTQYF. Here the CDR3 DNA reads TGTGCCAGCAGAGCAGGGGCGGCAGATACGCAGTATTTT. Looking up the rest from reference TRBV28 and TRBJ2-3 gives the full variable domain: DVKVTQSSRYLVKRTGEKVFLECVQDMDHENMFWYRQDPGLGLRLIYFSYDVKMKEKGDIPEGYSVSREKKERFSLILESASTNQTSMYLCASRAGAADTQYFGPGTRLTVL.

The chain links TRBV4-1 to TRBJ2-3; 9 bases are a match to TRBD1. Per the germline V gene, CDR1 is MGHRA and CDR2 is YSYEKL. The CDR3 length is 16 residues. The V segment lost 1 base and the J segment 7 bases; nucleotides outside the gene matches: 9. The CDR3 DNA follows: TGCGCCAGCAGCCAAGTCTACGGACAGGGGAGACATACGCAGTATTTT. Protein sequence: CASSQVYGQGRHTQYF.

The V gene is TRBV5-4, the J gene TRBJ2-5; the match to TRBD1 covers 7 bases. J was trimmed by 3 bases and V by 4 bases; bases with no gene match: 6. The CDR3 totals 14 residues. CDR1 is SGHNT and CDR2 is YYREEE in the germline V gene (reference sequence). CDR3 DNA: TGTGCCAGCAGCCTGACAGGGTTGGAAGAGACCCAGTACTTC. Protein product: CASSLTGLEETQYF.

J is TRBJ2-3 and V is TRBV19; 11 bases are a match to TRBD2. The germline gives CDR1 LNHDA, CDR2 SQIVND (reference sequence). This CDR3 comprises 17 residues. V trimming: 4 bases; J trimming: 5 bases; junction bases outside the gene matches: 11. CDR3 sequence (DNA): TGTGCCAGTAGTACCCATCCGGGACTAGCGGCTCTAGATACGCAGTATTTT. This gives the protein CASSTHPGLAALDTQYF.

The chain uses TRBV5-6 and TRBJ1-3, with 7 positions matching TRBD1. The germline V gene encodes CDR1 SGHDT and CDR2 YYEEEE. This CDR3 is 15 amino acids long. Germline trimming cut 3 bases from V and 1 base from J; bases unmatched to any gene: 4. For the CDR3, the DNA is TGTGCCAGCAGCTGGGGACAGCTATCTGGAAACACCATATATTTT. Protein: CASSWGQLSGNTIYF.

This rearrangement joins TRBV27 to TRBJ2-2; 13 positions agree with TRBD2. Germline-derived CDR1 and CDR2 are MNHEY and SMNVEV (reference sequence). J gave up 5 bases and V 10 bases, and 13 bases lay outside the gene matches. The CDR3 contains 17 residues. The CDR3: CATTLRLAGGGTGELFF. The CDR3 nucleotides read TGTGCCACCACACTGAGACTAGCGGGAGGTGGGACCGGGGAGCTGTTTTTT.

The CDR3 spells CASSLGTGGTEQFF. The DNA for the CDR3 is TGTGCCAGCAGCTTAGGGACAGGGGGAACCGAGCAGTTCTTC. The chain links TRBV5-5 to TRBJ2-1, with TRBD1 matching 11 bases. CDR3 length: 14 residues. The ends lost 2 bases at V and 10 bases at J; junction bases unmatched: 5. Per germline, CDR1 SGHKS and CDR2 YYEKEE (reference sequence).

The sample holds a few counts of this clone. This chain joins TRBV19 and TRBJ1-5; D possibly corresponds to TRBD1 (5 bases). This CDR3 contains 15 residues. In germline, CDR1 is LNHDA, CDR2 SQIVND (reference sequence). Trimming removed 2 bases at V and 0 bases at J, with 8 bases between. The CDR3: CASSIQQGSNQPQHF. CDR3 sequence (DNA): TGTGCCAGTAGTATACAGCAGGGTAGCAATCAGCCCCAGCATTTT.

The rearrangement uses TRBV5-1 and TRBJ1-2, with 8 bases that match TRBD1. The CDR3 has 14 residues. V shed 0 bases and J 4 bases; nucleotides not matched to a gene: 2. Per the germline V gene, CDR1 is SGHRS and CDR2 is YFSETQ. The chain's CDR3 is CASSLVGQGYGYTF. In DNA, the CDR3 is TGCGCCAGCAGCTTGGTTGGACAGGGCTATGGCTACACCTTC.

This chain joins TRBV19 and TRBJ1-2; 7 bases agree with TRBD1. The CDR3 totals 12 residues. CDR1 is LNHDA and CDR2 is SQIVND in the germline V gene (reference sequence). Trimming at V came to 4 bases and at J to 8 bases, leaving 4 bases not matched to a gene. CDR3: CASSRQGGGYTF. The CDR3 DNA reads TGTGCCAGTAGTAGACAGGGTGGAGGCTACACCTTC.

The V and J genes are TRBV3-1 (or the pseudogene TRBV3-2) and TRBJ2-1, with 13 nucleotides matching TRBD2. V lost 6 bases to trimming and J lost 9 bases; unmatched junction nucleotides: 5. The germline V gene has CDR1 LGHDT and CDR2 YNNKEL (reference sequence). This CDR3 has 14 residues. In nucleotides, the CDR3 is TGTGCCAGCAGGGGACTAGCGGGAACCTTTGAGCAGTTCTTC. It yields the protein CASRGLAGTFEQFF.

The genes are TRBV28 and TRBJ2-7; 12 nucleotides line up with TRBD2. The CDR3 consists of 18 residues. Germline V gene sequence: CDR1 MDHEN, CDR2 SYDVKM. The ends lost 6 bases at V and 5 bases at J; junction bases unmatched: 17. The DNA of the CDR3 is TGTGCCAGCAGCCAGGGAGGTACTGGGACTAGCGGGTCCGACGAGCAGTACGTC. It yields the protein CASSQGGTGTSGSDEQYV.

The chain combines TRBV23-1 with TRBJ2-5; the D gene is possibly TRBD2 (5 bases). TRBV23-1 has ORF status, its function being uncertain. The CDR3 sequence is 10 residues long. V dropped 10 bases and J dropped 5 bases, with 8 bases sitting between them. In DNA, the CDR3 is TGCGCCATTAGAGGGGAGACCCAGTACTTC. Translated: CAIRGETQYF.

The V and J genes are TRBV18 and TRBJ2-4; D perhaps matches TRBD1 (6 bases). The CDR3 runs to 15 residues. Germline V gives CDR1 KGHSH, CDR2 LQKENI. Deletions cut 0 bases from V and 5 bases from J, with 11 bases between. In DNA, the CDR3 is TGTGCCAGCTCACCACCTCCACAGGGTGAAAACATTCAGTACTTC. Translated, it gives CASSPPPQGENIQYF.

In this sample, this clone turned up once. The chain has TRBV2 and TRBJ2-7, with D tentatively TRBD1 (5 bases). The CDR3 totals 13 residues. The V end lost 4 bases, the J end lost 2 bases, and 9 bases lay between the germline ends. Germline V lookup: CDR1 SNHLY, CDR2 FYNNEI. The CDR3 here is CASSGDSTYEQYV. The CDR3 nucleotides are TGTGCCAGCAGTGGAGACAGCACCTACGAGCAGTACGTC.

The chain carries TRBV19 and TRBJ1-2; a possible D gene is TRBD1 (6 bases). CDR1 is LNHDA, CDR2 SQIVND, per germline (reference sequence). The CDR3 totals 15 residues. V lost 5 bases, J lost 4 bases, and 17 bases lay in between. CDR3 amino acids: CASSLSLTGGYGYTF. CDR3 DNA: TGTGCCAGTAGTTTATCGTTGACAGGCGGCTATGGCTACACCTTC.

The chain employs TRBV12-3 or TRBV12-4 and TRBJ2-5; perhaps TRBD2 as D (6 bases). V lost 7 bases to trimming and J lost 5 bases, with 14 bases between them. The CDR3 consists of 13 residues. The CDR3 DNA reads TGTGCCAGCACCCCCGGGACTCCGGAGACCCAGTACTTC. Protein: CASTPGTPETQYF.

J is TRBJ2-7 and V is TRBV6-5; 7 bases match TRBD1. CDR1 and CDR2 from the germline V gene are MNHEY and SVGAGI. The length of the CDR3 is 15 residues. J was trimmed by 0 bases and V by 7 bases; bases with no gene match: 9. The CDR3 nucleotides read TGTGCCAGCACCTCCCCGGACAGGTTCTCCTACGAGCAGTACTTC. Amino acids: CASTSPDRFSYEQYF.

V is TRBV6-5 and J is TRBJ1-2, with 7 bases lining up with TRBD1. Germline V CDR1 and CDR2: MNHEY, SVGAGI. This CDR3 is 15 amino acids long. Germline trimming cut 7 bases from V and 0 bases from J; bases unmatched to any gene: 8. The CDR3 sequence is CASTQGDSPNYGYTF. CDR3 nucleotides: TGTGCCAGCACCCAGGGGGACAGCCCTAACTATGGCTACACCTTC.

The chain combines TRBV5-1 with TRBJ1-5; D is unclear. CDR1 and CDR2 from the germline V gene are SGHRS and YFSETQ. Trimming cost V 4 bases and J 1 base, with 15 bases left between them. CDR3 length: 16 residues. CDR3: CASSPGSVGSNQPQHF. The CDR3 region has the DNA TGCGCCAGCAGCCCTGGGAGCGTCGGAAGCAATCAGCCCCAGCATTTT.

The J gene is TRBJ2-7, the V gene TRBV27; TRBD1 matches 7 bases. V shed 3 bases and J 5 bases; nucleotides not matched to a gene: 4. This CDR3 has 13 amino acids. CDR1 is MNHEY, CDR2 SMNVEV, per germline (reference sequence). CDR3 sequence reads: CASSLGQGDEQYF. In nucleotides, the CDR3 is TGTGCCAGCAGTTTGGGGCAGGGGGACGAGCAGTACTTC.

This chain connects TRBV19 to TRBJ2-5; 8 bases line up with TRBD2. Germline V gene sequence: CDR1 LNHDA, CDR2 SQIVND (reference sequence). Trimming at V came to 6 bases and at J to 5 bases, leaving 20 bases not matched to a gene. The CDR3 totals 18 residues. Here the CDR3 reads CASSDPGTSFLGAETQYF. Here the CDR3 DNA reads TGTGCCAGTAGCGACCCCGGGACTAGTTTTTTGGGGGCGGAGACCCAGTACTTC.